This paragraph covers one TCR beta chain sequence. Methods used by the authors: Quantification of nucleated cells was approximated via reference gene primer amplification. Generated by immunoSEQ multiplex PCR, the TCRdb table keeps only in-frame clones and is missing some. Clonal size and the V and J genes are those of that table, whereas D and trimming came from the DNA. The table includes approximately 24,000 clones, about 90% detected once. This sample was included in a study of blood T cell repertoires in COVID-19. Study-level background: There were acute and convalescent COVID-19 samples, and they came from the United States, Italy and Spain. PBMCs, B-cell-depleted T cells, or T cells were the source of the cDNA or gDNA that made up the material.

Looked up from germline, CDR1 is SNHLY and CDR2 is FYNNEI. There are 11 residues in the CDR3. Trimming stripped 2 bases from V and 11 bases from J, with 9 bases between. This clonotype was obtained from a human donor with active COVID-19. The donor label of this sample is uncertain. Sequenced: peripheral blood. The V gene is TRBV2, the J gene TRBJ1-1; D remains unclear. CDR3 DNA: TGTGCCAGCAGTGAAACTAGAGGTGCTTTCTTT. Translation: CASSETRGAFF.